This TCR beta chain was retrieved from a study of patients and donors after allogeneic stem cell transplantation. One entry per CDR3 protein results from TCRdb running MiXCR on the RT-PCR reads. Here the sample spans approximately 430,000 distinct CDR3 sequences, 16% being singletons. CDR3 length: 15 residues. V was pared by 5 bases and J by 4 bases, with 10 bases of the junction left unmatched. Germline V CDR1 and CDR2: SGHAT, FQNNGV. Material: blood, either unsorted or a sorted T cell fraction (not recorded which). The chain uses TRBV11-2 and TRBJ1-1, with 7 nucleotides matching TRBD1. This receptor was taken from a human donor who was either an allogeneic HSCT recipient or a stem cell or donor lymphocyte infusion donor (not recorded which). It is not recorded whose cells these are; they may come from a transplant donor. Here the CDR3 DNA reads TGTGCCAGCAGCCCAACTAAACAGGGGACCACTGAAGCTTTCTTT. Protein: CASSPTKQGTTEAFF.